The text below deals with one T cell receptor (beta chain). This entry is derived from a study of T-cell reconstitution after alpha-beta-depleted transplantation in children. The CDR3 loop spans 15 amino acids. Looked up from germline, CDR1 is SGHRS and CDR2 is YFSETQ. V was pared by 2 bases and J by 1 base, with 5 bases of the junction left unmatched. Preparation of the TCRbeta library used unique molecular identifiers. In TCRdb, the PCR reads were re-called with MiXCR into one record per CDR3 protein. This sample yields roughly 220,000 distinct CDR3 sequences, of which 7.5% to 10% are seen a single time; 5% to 5.5% belongs to the top ten.

The chain has TRBV5-1 and TRBJ1-2, with 7 bases aligning to TRBD1. The TCR originated in a human donor who donated a stem cell graft to a child with SCID. The specimen comprised PBMCs from the stem cell graft donor, sampled from the stem cell graft. CDR3 DNA sequence: TGCGCCAGCAGCTTCGGAGGGACAGATAACTATGGCTACACCTTC. Protein product: CASSFGGTDNYGYTF.